The 31 T cell receptor beta chains below come from one sample, sequenced in a study of read filtering for tumor transcriptome and immune sequencing. This library used approximately 370 ng RNA and molecular barcoded adaptors spanning alpha/delta and beta/gamma chains. TCRdb re-analysed the reads in MiXCR, keeping a single row per CDR3 protein. The sample consists of fewer than 150,000 distinct CDR3 sequences, approximately 13% of them appearing once. The specimen was a population of CD138-negative cells sorted from bone marrow. The receptors come from a donor older than 35 with multiple myeloma.

This clonotype was detected ten times or more. The V call is TRBV10-3, the J call TRBJ2-1; possibly TRBD1 for D (6 bases). CDR1 ENHRY and CDR2 SYGVKD come from the germline V gene. The CDR3 is 15 amino acids. With 6 bases removed from V and 0 bases from J, the gap between germline ends came to 12 bases. The CDR3 here is CAIREQGSSYNEQFF. The CDR3 DNA sequence: TGTGCCATCAGGGAGCAGGGGAGCTCCTACAATGAGCAGTTCTTC.

This clonotype has a handful of counts. The V gene is TRBV27, the J gene TRBJ1-3; D gene ambiguous. The CDR3 runs 14 residues. From germline, CDR1 is MNHEY and CDR2 SMNVEV (reference sequence). Trimming stripped 7 bases from V and 0 bases from J, with 10 bases between. CDR3 in DNA: TGTGCCAGCAAGCCGACTTCCTCTGGAAACACCATATATTTT. As protein: CASKPTSSGNTIYF.

The sample holds many counts of this clonotype. This chain uses TRBV19 with TRBJ2-1; D may be TRBD2 (6 bases). V gave up 4 bases and J gave up 5 bases, with 12 bases separating them. In germline, CDR1 is LNHDA, CDR2 SQIVND (reference sequence). This CDR3 spans 14 amino acids. CDR3 loop: CASSTTSHHNEQFF. The DNA for the CDR3 is TGTGCCAGTAGTACTACTAGCCATCACAATGAGCAGTTCTTC.

This clonotype came up many times. The V and J genes are TRBV5-1 and TRBJ1-2; TRBD1 matches 9 bases. This CDR3 comprises 15 residues. The germline gives CDR1 SGHRS, CDR2 YFSETQ. The V gene end was trimmed by 4 bases and the J gene end by 4 bases; junction bases not matched to a gene: 8. The CDR3 region has the DNA TGCGCCAGCAGCGAGTCGACAGGGGGTATCTATGGCTACACCTTC. Its protein product is CASSESTGGIYGYTF.

In regard to this clonotype: With a much larger clone just one base away, this may be a read error. The V and J genes are TRBV25-1 and TRBJ2-1; D gene uncertain. Germline-derived CDR1 and CDR2 are MGHDK and SYGVNS. This CDR3 region has 15 residues. The CDR3 region is CASSESVRSYNGQFF. The CDR3 DNA is TGTGCCAGCAGTGAATCGGTGCGATCCTACAATGGGCAGTTCTTC. The full variable domain, in which reference TRBV25-1 and TRBJ2-1 provide the parts outside the CDR3, is EADIYQTPRYLVIGTGKKITLECSQTMGHDKMYWYQQDPGMELHLIHYSYGVNSTEKGDLSSESTVSRIRTEHFPLTLESARPSHTSQYLCASSESVRSYNGQFFGPGTRLTVL.

This clonotype was picked up many times. V and J are TRBV7-6 and TRBJ2-3; maybe TRBD1 (6 bases). The CDR3 totals 13 residues. The V end was cut by 5 bases, the J end by 6 bases, with 12 bases between. The V gene's germline CDR1 is SGHVS and CDR2 FNYEAQ. In DNA form, the CDR3 reads TGTGCCAGCAGCATAAACACAGGGGATACGCAGTATTTT. Translated: CASSINTGDTQYF. Full variable domain (remainder filled in from reference TRBV7-6 and TRBJ2-3): GAGVSQSPRYKVTKRGQDVALRCDPISGHVSLYWYRQALGQGPEFLTYFNYEAQQDKSGLPNDRFSAERPEGSISTLTIQRTEQRDSAMYRCASSINTGDTQYFGPGTRLTVL.

This clonotype was counted at least ten times. The J gene is TRBJ2-1, the V gene TRBV11-2; D is undetermined. This CDR3 is built from 12 residues. Trimming left V 0 bases short and J 6 bases short, with 3 bases between. The germline V gene encodes CDR1 SGHAT and CDR2 FQNNGV. This CDR3 is CASSLDLNEQFF. In DNA form, the CDR3 reads TGTGCCAGCAGCTTAGATCTCAATGAGCAGTTCTTC.

Remarks on this clonotype: It may be a read error: a sequence one base away is much more abundant. The gene calls are TRBV5-1 and TRBJ1-1; tentatively, D is TRBD1 (6 bases). Trimming removed 6 bases from V and 6 bases from J, with 12 bases in between. Germline lookup yields CDR1 SGHRS and CDR2 YFSETQ. The CDR3 has 12 residues. The CDR3 loop is CASTSQGAEAFF. The CDR3 coding sequence is TGCGCCAGCACCTCACAGGGCGCTGAAGCTTTCTTT.

The V call is TRBV11-2, the J call TRBJ2-2; 13 bases are shared with TRBD2. The CDR3 has 14 amino acids. The trim removed 7 bases at V and 6 bases at J, leaving 2 bases unmatched. Germline CDR1 is SGHAT and CDR2 is FQNNGV. This CDR3 reads CASTGTSGAGELFF. CDR3 DNA: TGTGCCAGCACGGGGACTAGCGGGGCCGGGGAGCTGTTTTTT.

To note about this clonotype: This sequence may be a read error, since a much larger clone differs from it by one base. The conserved final phenylalanine or tryptophan is absent from the CDR3, which likely points to a read error. The rearrangement joins TRBV6-5 to TRBJ1-1, with a weak D call TRBD1 (5 bases). This CDR3 region has 13 residues. Trimming removed 7 bases from V and 1 base from J, with 10 bases in between. Germline lookup yields CDR1 MNHEY and CDR2 SVGAGI. As DNA, the CDR3 is TGTGCCAGCAACCGACAGCAGAACACTGAAGCTTTCCTT. Protein product: CASNRQQNTEAFL.

This clonotype showed up many times. The chain couples TRBV20-1 to TRBJ2-7, with TRBD2 matching 7 bases. Trimming cost V 0 bases and J 0 bases; bases outside gene matches: 11. This CDR3 comprises 17 residues. Germline values: CDR1 DFQATT, CDR2 SNEGSKA (reference sequence). CDR3 region: CSARDPGLIERSYEQYF. In nucleotides, the CDR3 is TGCAGTGCTAGAGACCCGGGACTAATTGAACGCTCCTACGAGCAGTACTTC.

Comment on this clonotype: A much bigger clone sits one base away, suggesting this may be a read error. This chain links TRBV29-1 with TRBJ1-1; TRBD1 might be the D (5 bases). The CDR3 is 13 amino acids. V lost 6 bases, J lost 1 base, and 12 bases lay in between. Germline lookup yields CDR1 SQVTM and CDR2 ANQGSEA. CDR3 residues: CSVLGQTNTEAFF. The DNA for the CDR3 is TGCAGCGTCCTAGGACAAACGAACACTGAAGCTTTCTTT. Supplemented by reference TRBV29-1 and TRBJ1-1, the full variable domain reads SAVISQKPSRDICQRGTSLTIQCQVDSQVTMMFWYRQQPGQSLTLIATANQGSEATYESGFVIDKFPISRPNLTFSTLTVSNMSPEDSSIYLCSVLGQTNTEAFFGQGTRLTVV.

This clonotype was seen at least ten times. The V and J genes are TRBV30 and TRBJ2-6, with a possible D match to TRBD2 (5 bases). There are 13 residues in the CDR3. Per germline, CDR1 GTSNPN and CDR2 SVGIG (reference sequence). The germline V and J ends were trimmed by 5 bases and 4 bases, with 9 bases remaining between them. In DNA, the CDR3 is TGTGCCTGGGCTAGCTCCGGGGCCAACGTCCTGACTTTC. Its protein is CAWASSGANVLTF.

This clonotype was seen only a few times. The rearrangement links TRBV29-1 to TRBJ1-3; 7 bases fit TRBD1. The germline V gene encodes CDR1 SQVTM and CDR2 ANQGSEA. The CDR3 covers 14 residues. J was trimmed by 4 bases and V by 3 bases; bases with no gene match: 6. CDR3 nucleotide sequence: TGCAGCGTTGAGAAAACAGGGGCCGGAAACACCATATATTTT. Residues: CSVEKTGAGNTIYF.

Many counts were recorded for this clonotype. J is TRBJ1-1 and V is TRBV14; TRBD1 is a possible D gene (6 bases). Germline loops: CDR1 SGHDN, CDR2 FVKESK. This CDR3 region has 14 residues. Trimming shortened V by 1 base and J by 5 bases, and 11 bases separated the two germline ends. This CDR3 reads CASSQVGGRTEAFF. For the CDR3, the DNA is TGTGCCAGCAGCCAAGTCGGGGGCCGGACTGAAGCTTTCTTT.

This clonotype occurred many times. The chain combines TRBV7-9 with TRBJ2-1, with 7 nucleotides matching TRBD2. In germline, CDR1 is SEHNR, CDR2 FQNEAQ (reference sequence). J gave up 1 base and V 1 base, and 4 bases lay outside the gene matches. This CDR3 region has 16 residues. The CDR3 DNA follows: TGTGCCAGCAGCTTAGGCCCGGGACTATCCTACAATGAGCAGTTCTTC. Amino acids: CASSLGPGLSYNEQFF.

This clonotype was detected ten times or more. The chain uses TRBV20-1 and TRBJ2-7; 11 bases fit TRBD2. There are 12 residues in the CDR3. Per the germline V gene, CDR1 is DFQATT and CDR2 is SNEGSKA (reference sequence). With V trimmed by 4 bases and J by 7 bases, 3 bases remained unmatched. The CDR3 region is CSATRLAGEQYF. Written as DNA, the CDR3 is TGCAGTGCTACCCGACTAGCGGGAGAGCAGTACTTC.

This clonotype was recorded at least ten times. The chain links TRBV6-2 or TRBV6-3 to TRBJ2-7; D is possibly TRBD1 (5 bases). CDR3 length equals 20 residues. V was clipped by 4 bases and J by 1 base, with 29 bases between them. The germline V gene encodes CDR1 MNHEY and CDR2 SVGEGT. CDR3 sequence reads: CASSFNAWNRVGDSSYEQYF. The CDR3 DNA reads TGTGCCAGCAGTTTCAACGCGTGGAACCGCGTAGGAGACAGTTCCTACGAGCAGTACTTC.

In regard to this clonotype: This may be a read error: a much more frequent sequence differs by one nucleotide. The rearrangement uses TRBV7-8 and TRBJ1-1, with D possibly being TRBD1 (6 bases). The length of the CDR3 is 15 residues. Germline CDR1 and CDR2: SGHVS and FQNEAQ. The CDR3 reads CSSSSRAGQNTEAFF. The CDR3 region has the DNA TGTTCCAGCAGCTCCCGGGCGGGACAGAACACTGAAGCTTTCTTT. Full variable domain (remainder filled in from reference TRBV7-8 and TRBJ1-1): GAGVSQSPRYKVAKRGQDVALRCDPISGHVSLFWYQQALGQGPEFLTYFQNEAQLDKSGLPSDRFFAERPEGSVSTLKIQRTQQEDSAVYLCSSSSRAGQNTEAFFGQGTRLTVV.

This clonotype was detected ten times or more. The J gene is TRBJ1-2, the V gene TRBV11-2; D gene uncertain. Trimming took off 5 bases at V and 4 bases at J, with 17 bases between the two ends. This CDR3 region has 15 residues. The germline gives CDR1 SGHAT, CDR2 FQNNGV. The CDR3 is CASSRNAETRYGYTF. The CDR3 DNA is TGTGCCAGCAGCCGAAACGCAGAGACGCGCTATGGCTACACCTTC. Looking up the rest from reference TRBV11-2 and TRBJ1-2 gives the full variable domain: EAGVAQSPRYKIIEKRQSVAFWCNPISGHATLYWYQQILGQGPKLLIQFQNNGVVDDSQLPKDRFSAERLKGVDSTLKIQPAKLEDSAVYLCASSRNAETRYGYTFGSGTRLTVV.

The chain combines TRBV6-1 with TRBJ1-1, with D perhaps matching TRBD1 (5 bases). This CDR3 comprises 15 residues. The germline V gene has CDR1 MNHNS and CDR2 SASEGT. With 10 bases removed from V and 3 bases from J, the gap between germline ends came to 21 bases. The CDR3 region is CATSRDPGRDTEAFF. The CDR3 region has the DNA TGTGCCACCTCCCGGGATCCGGGACGCGACACTGAAGCTTTCTTT.

This clonotype showed up many times. Written as DNA, the CDR3 is TGCAGTGCTAGTTCCATCACAGATACGCAGTATTTT. It is translated as CSASSITDTQYF. The genes are TRBV20-1 and TRBJ2-3; D unresolved. The CDR3 is 12 residues long. V shed 3 bases and J shed 2 bases, with 6 bases lying between them. Germline-derived CDR1 and CDR2 are DFQATT and SNEGSKA (reference sequence).

There are many counts of this clonotype. J is TRBJ2-1 and V is TRBV9, with D possibly matching TRBD2 (5 bases). Germline lookup yields CDR1 SGDLS and CDR2 YYNGEE. This CDR3 comprises 15 residues. The V end was cut by 4 bases, the J end by 6 bases, with 17 bases between. DNA of the CDR3: TGTGCCAGCAGCTCCCATCCTCTAGCAGGCAATGAGCAGTTCTTC. Its protein is CASSSHPLAGNEQFF.

This clonotype appeared many times. J is TRBJ1-1 and V is TRBV12-3 or TRBV12-4; TRBD1 might be the D (6 bases). Trimming pared 2 bases from V and 0 bases from J, leaving 10 bases between. This CDR3 region has 15 residues. In DNA form, the CDR3 reads TGTGCCAGCAGTTTAATGCCAGGGGTGAACACTGAAGCTTTCTTT. Translation: CASSLMPGVNTEAFF.

This clonotype was seen ten or more times. V and J are TRBV12-3 or TRBV12-4 and TRBJ2-7; the match to TRBD2 covers 7 bases. The CDR3 is made up of 14 amino acids. V gave up 3 bases and J gave up 4 bases; unmatched junction bases: 6. The CDR3 sequence: CASSFAVGGYEQYF. The CDR3 bases are TGTGCCAGCAGTTTTGCTGTGGGGGGGTACGAGCAGTACTTC.

This clonotype showed up many times. V is TRBV5-1 and J is TRBJ2-2, with D perhaps matching TRBD2 (6 bases). The V gene's germline CDR1 is SGHRS and CDR2 YFSETQ. Trimming left V 5 bases short and J 0 bases short, with 11 bases between. The CDR3 runs 15 residues. The CDR3 coding sequence is TGCGCCAGCAGGCTTCCGGGGGCGAACACCGGGGAGCTGTTTTTT. Translation gives CASRLPGANTGELFF.

Regarding this clonotype: A read error is possible here, since a much larger clone lies one base away. J is TRBJ2-1 and V is TRBV10-2, with D perhaps matching TRBD2 (5 bases). CDR3 length: 14 residues. Germline CDR1 is WSHSY and CDR2 is SAAADI. CDR3 in amino acids: CANSDGNLYNEQFF. For the CDR3, the DNA is TGCGCCAACAGTGACGGGAACCTCTACAATGAGCAGTTCTTC.

V and J are TRBV7-2 and TRBJ1-1; D is undetermined. In germline, CDR1 is SGHTA, CDR2 FQGNSA. The CDR3 runs 14 residues. V gave up 2 bases and J gave up 0 bases, with 7 bases separating them. The CDR3 loop reads CASSLTGLNTEAFF. DNA of the CDR3: TGTGCCAGCAGCTTAACGGGTTTGAACACTGAAGCTTTCTTT.

This clonotype has more than one count but fewer than ten. V gene TRBV7-9 combines with J gene TRBJ1-1; D not resolved. V lost 5 bases and J lost 4, with 8 bases in between. Germline CDR1 is SEHNR and CDR2 is FQNEAQ (reference sequence). This CDR3 spans 12 amino acids. CDR3 coding DNA: TGTGCCAGCAGCCCGGACCTCACTGAAGCTTTCTTT. This sequence encodes CASSPDLTEAFF.

There are a few counts of this clonotype. A much larger clonotype is one base distant, so this may be a read error. The chain recombines TRBV5-1 with TRBJ2-1, with D uncertain. Germline values: CDR1 SGHRS, CDR2 YFSETQ. The CDR3 covers 14 residues. The CDR3 sequence is CTSSLSRANGEQFF. The CDR3 DNA reads TGCACCAGCAGCTTGAGCCGGGCGAACGGTGAGCAGTTCTTC.

This clonotype was observed at least ten times. The rearrangement joins TRBV20-1 to TRBJ2-2; D may be TRBD2 (5 bases). Germline assignment: CDR1 DFQATT and CDR2 SNEGSKA (reference sequence). Trimming removed 0 bases at V and 3 bases at J, with 17 bases between. There are 17 residues in the CDR3. The CDR3 nucleotides read TGCAGTGCTAGAGATGGTTGGGGTGCGGGCGACACCGGGGAGCTGTTTTTT. Its protein product is CSARDGWGAGDTGELFF.